A selection of T cell receptor beta chains follows, all from one sample in a study of shared clonotypes between healthy human individuals. Sequencing was performed with immunoSEQ multiplex PCR; in TCRdb, only in-frame clones are kept and a portion is missing. The sample holds hundreds of thousands of clones; about three quarters are singletons and the top ten take around 2%. The sequenced sample consisted of memory CD4+ T cells sorted from blood. These receptor sequences come from a woman aged 25 to 39 in good health. CDR3s include the opening cysteine and the closing phenylalanine or tryptophan. The order of the fields is J gene, clone size, D gene, V gene, CDR3 DNA, CDR3 protein. D genes are given only for firm matches. Size values are once, few and many counts, or a class for expanded clones, and some rows have none.

>TRBJ2-7|NA|NA|TRBV7-2
TGTGCCAGCAGCTTAGCGCCGGCCTACGAGCAGTACTTC
CASSLAPAYEQYF
>TRBJ1-2|NA|TRBD1|TRBV5-1
TGCGCCAGCAGCCCTTCCGGGACAGACCTGCTCGGGGGCTACACCTTC
CASSPSGTDLLGGYTF
>TRBJ2-3|NA|TRBD1|TRBV10-1
TGCGCCAGCGGACGACGGACAGGGGGCGCAGATACGCAGTATTTT
CASGRRTGGADTQYF
>TRBJ2-1|NA|TRBD2|TRBV11-2
TGTGCCAGCAGCTTACGGACTAGCGGTTATTACAATGAGCAGTTCTTC
CASSLRTSGYYNEQFF
>TRBJ2-7|NA|TRBD2|TRBV9
TGTGCCAGCAGCGTAGAGGAAGGTTTAGCGGGAGCCTACGAGCAGTACTTC
CASSVEEGLAGAYEQYF
>TRBJ2-5|once|TRBD1|TRBV4-1
TGCGCCAGCAGCCCCCGAGTTACAGGGGGGTTTCAAGAGACCCAGTACTTC
CASSPRVTGGFQETQYF
>TRBJ2-5|NA|TRBD2|TRBV4-1
TGCGCCAGCAGCCAAAGAGGTGGCGGGAGGGCGGGCGAGACCCAGTACTTC
CASSQRGGGRAGETQYF
>TRBJ2-2|NA|NA|TRBV4-1
TGCGCCAGCAGCCCCCGACCGATACAGGTCACCGGGGAGCTGTTTTTT
CASSPRPIQVTGELFF
>TRBJ2-3|NA|TRBD2|TRBV2
TGTGCCAGCAGAAGCGGGAGAAGCACAGATACGCAGTATTTT
CASRSGRSTDTQYF
>TRBJ1-2|NA|NA|TRBV7-9
TGTGCCAGCAGCCTCGACAGACGTGGCTACACCTTC
CASSLDRRGYTF
>TRBJ2-3|once|NA|TRBV6-5
TGTGCCAGCACCCCCCTACCCGGCGATACGCAGTATTTT
CASTPLPGDTQYF
>TRBJ2-2|once|NA|TRBV2
TGTGCCAGCAGTGAACGCTCCCTTGGGGAGCTGTTTTTT
CASSERSLGELFF
>TRBJ1-6|few|NA|TRBV2
TGTGCCAGCCGACAGGAGGCTGTAGATAATTCACCCCTCCACTTT
CASRQEAVDNSPLHF
>TRBJ2-1|NA|TRBD2|TRBV27
TGTGCCAGCAGTTTTAGGAGGACTAGCGGGATTTACAATGAGCAGTTCTTC
CASSFRRTSGIYNEQFF
>TRBJ2-2|NA|TRBD2|TRBV5-1
TGCGCCAGCAGTTTTTACCTGACTAGCCTAGAGTCGGACGGGGAGCTGTTTTTT
CASSFYLTSLESDGELFF
>TRBJ2-2|NA|NA|TRBV5-6
TGTGCCAGCAGCCACAGGGACGAGGCCCCCGGGGAGCTGTTTTTT
CASSHRDEAPGELFF
>TRBJ1-5|NA|TRBD1|TRBV4-1
TGCGCCAGCAGCGCCCACTCCGGGACAGGGGGCCCGCCCCAGCATTTT
CASSAHSGTGGPPQHF
>TRBJ2-3|few|NA|TRBV25-1
TGTGCCAGCAGTGATCCGTCCGGAGGGGTGGATACAGATACGCAGTATTTT
CASSDPSGGVDTDTQYF
>TRBJ1-2|NA|NA|TRBV28
TGTGCCAGCAGGGCCGGACCGATCTATGGCTACACCTTC
CASRAGPIYGYTF
>TRBJ2-1|NA|NA|TRBV7-9
TGTGCCAGCAGCTTAGCAAGCGGAGGCCCCAATGAGCAGTTCTTC
CASSLASGGPNEQFF
>TRBJ2-1|NA|TRBD2|TRBV14
TGTGCCAGCAGCCGGGGACTAGCGGAGAGGAATGAGCAGTTCTTC
CASSRGLAERNEQFF
>TRBJ1-1|NA|TRBD1|TRBV20-1
TGCAGTGCGAGACAGGGGTGGGGAGCTTTCTTT
CSARQGWGAFF
>TRBJ1-2|NA|NA|TRBV28
TGTGCCAGCAGTTTACGACAGAATGGCTACACCTTC
CASSLRQNGYTF
>TRBJ2-7|few|NA|TRBV18
TGTGCCAGCTCACCAGCAGCTTTGGCCGAGCAGTACTTC
CASSPAALAEQYF
>TRBJ2-3|NA|TRBD2|TRBV14
TGTGCCAGCAGCCTCGGGGGGTGGAGGCAAGCAGATACGCAGTATTTT
CASSLGGWRQADTQYF
>TRBJ2-3|NA|TRBD1|TRBV11-2
TGTGCCAGCAGCTCTTCGGGACAGGGGCCCTATACGCAGTATTTT
CASSSSGQGPYTQYF
>TRBJ2-1|NA|NA|TRBV5-4
TGTGCCAGCAGCCCCCGGCGGGACAATGAGCAGTTCTTC
CASSPRRDNEQFF